This T cell receptor (beta chain) was sequenced during a study of cytomegalovirus exposure and HLA in healthy donors. The primer mix had 60 Vbeta and 13 Jbeta primers. TCRdb's copy holds only in-frame clones and misses some; the assay was immunoSEQ multiplex PCR. The table shows around 150,000 clones, with around 75% occurring only once. The donors gave bone marrow, and they were healthy. Though nominally healthy at sampling, donors likely had unrecorded immune exposures. Sequencing used PBMCs. The receptor's source is a man aged 35-49 years in good health and CMV-seronegative.

DNA of the CDR3: TGCAGCGTTGGATACGCCAGCTGGGAAGGGGAAACTAACTATGGCTACACCTTC. Its protein product is CSVGYASWEGETNYGYTF. The V call is TRBV29-1, the J call TRBJ1-2, with a tentative D call TRBD1 (5 bases). The CDR3 totals 18 residues. V was shortened by 4 bases and J by 0 bases, with 24 bases between the two germline ends. CDR1 and CDR2 (germline): SQVTM, ANQGSEA. Filled out from reference TRBV29-1 and TRBJ1-2, the complete variable domain reads SAVISQKPSRDICQRGTSLTIQCQVDSQVTMMFWYRQQPGQSLTLIATANQGSEATYESGFVIDKFPISRPNLTFSTLTVSNMSPEDSSIYLCSVGYASWEGETNYGYTFGSGTRLTVV.